Listed here are 13 T cell receptor beta chains from one sample, sequenced in a study of OX40 agonist ivuxolimab in advanced cancers. Assay used: immunoSEQ multiplex PCR; TCRdb lists only in-frame clones, some missing. This table has around 80,000 clones, around 87% appearing once. The sequencing here drew on CD4+ or CD8+ T cells sorted from blood, taken in a trial of the OX40 agonist ivuxolimab. These receptor sequences come from an adult with an advanced solid tumor such as melanoma, head and neck, liver or kidney cancer.

The chain recombines TRBV6-5 with TRBJ1-1, with TRBD1 matching over 9 bases. J was trimmed by 7 bases and V by 10 bases; bases with no gene match: 10. Germline loops: CDR1 MNHEY, CDR2 SVGAGI. The CDR3 runs to 13 residues. CDR3 in amino acids: CATTGTGFFEAFF. The CDR3 coding sequence is TGTGCCACGACCGGGACAGGGTTTTTTGAAGCTTTCTTT.

The V and J genes are TRBV30 and TRBJ2-7; TRBD2 matches 16 bases. Germline V lookup: CDR1 GTSNPN, CDR2 SVGIG (reference sequence). This CDR3 is 18 amino acids long. V gave up 5 bases and J gave up 2 bases; unmatched junction bases: 12. This chain's CDR3 is CAWGSGTSGRALPYEQYF. CDR3 nucleotides: TGTGCCTGGGGTTCCGGGACTAGCGGGAGGGCCCTCCCCTACGAGCAGTACTTC. Using reference TRBV30 and TRBJ2-7 for the parts outside the CDR3, the full variable domain is SQTIHQWPATLVQPVGSPLSLECTVEGTSNPNLYWYRQAAGRGLQLLFYSVGIGQISSEVPQNLSASRPQDRQFILSSKKLLLSDSGFYLCAWGSGTSGRALPYEQYFGPGTRLTVT.

The chain recombines TRBV28 with TRBJ1-3; D uncertain. Germline CDR1 and CDR2: MDHEN and SYDVKM. V dropped 5 bases and J dropped 0 bases, with 14 bases sitting between them. The CDR3 totals 16 residues. The CDR3 DNA is TGTGCCAGCAGTCCCCCCTCCATTTACTCTGGAAACACCATATATTTT. Protein product: CASSPPSIYSGNTIYF.

The chain combines TRBV7-9 with TRBJ1-3, with D possibly being TRBD1 (5 bases). CDR3 length: 14 residues. Germline CDR1 is SEHNR and CDR2 is FQNEAQ (reference sequence). Trimming pared 5 bases from V and 4 bases from J, leaving 12 bases between. CDR3 in amino acids: CASSHAGGGNTIYF. The CDR3 DNA follows: TGTGCCAGCAGCCACGCGGGGGGAGGAAACACCATATATTTT.

This chain links TRBV2 with TRBJ2-1, with unresolved D. Germline-derived CDR1 and CDR2 are SNHLY and FYNNEI. The CDR3 is 13 amino acids. Deletions cut 8 bases from V and 1 base from J, with 9 bases between. In nucleotides, the CDR3 is TGTGCCAGCCAAGAAGAGTCCTACAATGAGCAGTTCTTC. Protein sequence: CASQEESYNEQFF.

CDR3 amino acids: CASRDRDSSGANVLTF. The CDR3 coding sequence is TGTGCCAGCCGGGACAGGGATTCTTCTGGGGCCAACGTCCTGACTTTC. The chain uses TRBV19 and TRBJ2-6, with 9 bases lining up with TRBD1. V lost 9 bases to trimming and J lost 1 base; unmatched junction nucleotides: 7. Looked up from germline, CDR1 is LNHDA and CDR2 is SQIVND (reference sequence). The CDR3 is made up of 16 amino acids.

This clone is a singleton in its sample. This sequence joins TRBV10-1 and TRBJ2-1, with 7 nucleotides matching TRBD2. J lost 4 bases, V lost 7 bases, and 7 bases had no gene match. CDR1 is WNHNN, CDR2 SYGVQD, per germline (reference sequence). The CDR3 has 14 amino acids. CDR3 DNA sequence: TGCGCCAGCACTAGCGGAGAACTTTACAATGAGCAGTTCTTC. It is translated as CASTSGELYNEQFF.

The rearrangement uses TRBV11-3 and TRBJ2-2; 7 bases match TRBD1. Per the germline V gene, CDR1 is SGHNT and CDR2 is YENEEA. J gave up 6 bases and V 4 bases, and 11 bases lay outside the gene matches. The CDR3 has 16 residues. CDR3 bases: TGTGCCAGCAGCTCTCGACAGGGAAAAGTGGCCGGGGAGCTGTTTTTT. This codes for CASSSRQGKVAGELFF.

V usage is TRBV6-6 and J usage is TRBJ1-5, with D possibly being TRBD1 (5 bases). The CDR3 consists of 11 residues. Germline assignment: CDR1 MNHNY and CDR2 SVGAGI (reference sequence). Deletions cut 8 bases from V and 7 bases from J, with 9 bases between. The CDR3 nucleotides read TGTGCCAGCGGGGGGACCCAGCCCCAGCATTTT. Translating it yields CASGGTQPQHF.

V is TRBV7-2 and J is TRBJ1-1; no reliable D call. CDR1 is SGHTA and CDR2 is FQGNSA in the germline V gene. The V and J ends lost 4 bases and 11 bases respectively, with 20 bases between them. This CDR3 is built from 14 residues. The CDR3 nucleotides are TGTGCCAGCAGCTCCCAGTTCGGAGGGATGGGGGCTTTCTTT. Translating gives CASSSQFGGMGAFF.

The chain couples TRBV14 to TRBJ2-7, with TRBD2 matching 9 bases. The germline gives CDR1 SGHDN, CDR2 FVKESK. The CDR3 runs to 14 residues. After removal of 1 base from V and 3 bases from J, the junction contained 1 base not matched to a gene. CDR3 in DNA: TGTGCCAGCAGCCAAGGGCGGGGGGGCTACGAGCAGTACGTC. It encodes CASSQGRGGYEQYV.

The rearrangement joins TRBV6-5 to TRBJ1-1, with D perhaps TRBD1 (6 bases). From germline, CDR1 is MNHEY and CDR2 SVGAGI. V was cut by 7 bases and J by 7 bases, with 13 bases left in between. This CDR3 comprises 12 residues. CDR3 residues: CASISGGGEAFF. For the CDR3, the DNA is TGTGCCAGCATCTCCGGAGGGGGTGAAGCTTTCTTT.

The gene calls are TRBV27 and TRBJ1-4, with D tentatively TRBD1 (6 bases). Germline V lookup: CDR1 MNHEY, CDR2 SMNVEV (reference sequence). V was pared by 3 bases and J by 7 bases, with 12 bases between. CDR3 length: 14 residues. The CDR3 nucleotides read TGTGCCAGCAGTTTTCAGGGGAAGGGTGAAAAACTGTTTTTT. Its translation is CASSFQGKGEKLFF.